The text below deals with one TCR beta chain. The clone's antigen remains unknown. No much larger clone exists at a distance of one base, and base qualities are not known. What this sample's time point label stands for: before hematopoietic stem cell transplant. PRAID was marked by prominent immunodeficiency together with autoinflammation. Prior to TRB sequencing, T-cell subsets (conventional T cells, CD8+ T cells, regulatory T cells, T follicular helper cells) were sorted. Library preparation used the immunoSEQ multiplex PCR assay. In the authors' own workflow: Repertoire diversity was quantified with Shannon entropy, accounting for clonal size distribution. The Gini-Simpson index (Simpson_1-D) served as the measure of how unequally clonotypes were distributed. The immuneACCESS repertoire file appears here via TCRdb, limited to in-frame rearrangements. These files lack a portion of the clones; in checked studies, under half of the deficit traces to unresolved V genes, and the cause of the others is not known. That table gives V, J and clone size, and the DNA gave D and trimming. The sample contains some 11,000 clones, about 87% of them found a single time. Of the sample, just under 55% falls within the top ten clones.

This sample is drawn from a study of stem cell transplantation in POMP-related autoinflammatory disease (dated by TCRdb to about 2021). In terms of the full investigation: It was hypothesized that MHC class I-dependent CD8+ T-cell differentiation and positive selection are impaired by defective thymoproteasomes, resulting in skewing of the TRB repertoire. Prior to transplant, the patients had CD4+ naive T-cell skewing, low CD8+ T-cell proportions, and decreased T-cell cytokine secretion. High-throughput TRB sequencing assessed how POMP deficiency affects T-cell receptor beta repertoire diversity and CDR3 characteristics.

Trimming costs V 1 base and J 4 bases, and their ends lie 12 bases apart. Measured from the cysteine to the phenylalanine, the CDR3 is 15 residues long. Just CDR3 DNA is preserved here, 45 bases in frame from base 1. From a lookup of the germline V gene (reference sequence), CDR1 and CDR2 are MNHEY and SMNVEV. The study at large found these results: PRAID patients showed a restricted number of unique TRB V-J gene pairings. The trend toward lower diversity and increased clonality in PRAID patients was statistically significant only for regulatory T cells. Across all analyzed T-cell subsets, PRAID patients tended toward lower TRB diversity and higher clonality.

The sequence was obtained from a human donor with POMP-related autoinflammation and immune dysregulation (PRAID). Rearrangement joined TRBV27 to TRBJ2-3; a tentative D match to TRBD2 spans 5 bases. The sample here was CD8+ T cells from PBMCs, taken before stem cell transplantation. Here is the DNA: TGTGCCAGCAGTTTATACGGGGAAGAGGCAGATACGCAGTATTTT. This sequence encodes CASSLYGEEADTQYF.